This TCR beta chain was captured by sequencing in a study of patients and donors after allogeneic stem cell transplantation. TCRdb analysed the RT-PCR reads with MiXCR anew, one entry per CDR3 protein. Of about 23,000 distinct CDR3 sequences in the sample, about 28% are singletons; the top ten hold under 55%. This TCR came from a human donor who was either an allogeneic HSCT recipient or a stem cell or donor lymphocyte infusion donor (not recorded which). It is not recorded whose cells these are; they may come from a transplant donor. Sequenced material: blood, either unsorted or a sorted T cell fraction (not recorded which).

This chain's CDR3 is CATSDPETERSYNEQFF. The CDR3 nucleotides read TGTGCCACCAGTGATCCTGAGACAGAGCGCTCCTACAATGAGCAGTTCTTC. The chain joins TRBV24-1 to TRBJ2-1; perhaps TRBD1 as D (5 bases). The germline gives CDR1 KGHDR, CDR2 SFDVKD. The CDR3 spans 17 residues. V was clipped by 3 bases and J by 0 bases, with 14 bases between them.